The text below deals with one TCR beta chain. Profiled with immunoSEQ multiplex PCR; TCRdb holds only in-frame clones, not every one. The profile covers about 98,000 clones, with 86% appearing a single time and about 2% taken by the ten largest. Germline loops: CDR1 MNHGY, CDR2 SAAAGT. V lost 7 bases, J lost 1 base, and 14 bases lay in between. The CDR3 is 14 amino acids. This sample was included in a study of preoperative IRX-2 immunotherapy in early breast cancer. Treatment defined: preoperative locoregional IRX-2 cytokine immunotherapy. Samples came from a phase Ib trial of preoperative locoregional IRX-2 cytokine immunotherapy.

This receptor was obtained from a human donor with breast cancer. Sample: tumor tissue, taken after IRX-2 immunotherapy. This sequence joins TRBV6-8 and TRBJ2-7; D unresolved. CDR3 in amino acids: CASKSEIGSYEQYF. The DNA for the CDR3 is TGTGCCAGCAAATCAGAAATCGGATCCTACGAGCAGTACTTC.